This entry lists 27 T cell receptor beta chains sequenced from one sample in a study of neoadjuvant anti-PD-1 for oral cavity cancer. Profiling relied on immunoSEQ multiplex PCR, and the TCRdb table lists in-frame clones only, not all of them. This sample has fewer than 8,500 clones, with more than 65% found just once. The specimen comprised PBMCs, sampled before nivolumab (anti-PD-1) treatment. All receptors come from a person between 40 and 85 years old with oral cavity squamous cell carcinoma.

In its sample, this clone was seen a few times. This chain uses TRBV2 with TRBJ2-7; 8 bases match TRBD1. This CDR3 is built from 15 residues. V lost 5 bases and J lost 4; bases outside the gene matches: 10. CDR1 and CDR2 from the germline V gene are SNHLY and FYNNEI. The CDR3 sequence is CASSQGPGGSYEQYF. The CDR3 coding sequence is TGTGCCAGCAGTCAAGGCCCAGGGGGCTCGTACGAGCAGTACTTC.

This clone was recorded a few times. This chain uses TRBV6-5 with TRBJ2-1; 7 bases map to TRBD1. CDR3 size: 15 residues. Germline V gene lookup returns CDR1 MNHEY and CDR2 SVGAGI. J was trimmed by 4 bases and V by 6 bases; bases with no gene match: 9. The chain's CDR3 is CASRVTGQSYNEQFF. As DNA, the CDR3 is TGTGCCAGCAGAGTCACGGGACAGAGTTACAATGAGCAGTTCTTC.

The J gene is TRBJ2-5, the V gene TRBV28; 7 bases agree with TRBD1. Germline-derived CDR1 and CDR2 are MDHEN and SYDVKM. V gave up 10 bases and J gave up 3 bases; unmatched junction bases: 2. The CDR3 is 11 residues long. CDR3 sequence reads: CATRGKETQYF. CDR3 sequence (DNA): TGTGCCACCAGGGGGAAAGAGACCCAGTACTTC.

CDR3: CASSIRQGPGANVLTF. The CDR3 nucleotides are TGTGCCAGCAGCATACGACAGGGTCCCGGGGCCAACGTCCTGACTTTC. The gene calls are TRBV9 and TRBJ2-6, with 7 bases aligning to TRBD1. The CDR3 covers 16 residues. Germline V gene data show CDR1 as SGDLS and CDR2 as YYNGEE. V gave up 4 bases and J gave up 4 bases; unmatched junction bases: 8.

This clone was picked up one time. This chain connects TRBV6-6 to TRBJ1-2; D is undetermined. The CDR3 is made up of 11 amino acids. The V and J ends lost 8 bases and 2 bases respectively, with 6 bases between them. Germline loops: CDR1 MNHNY, CDR2 SVGAGI (reference sequence). The CDR3: CASALNYGYTF. The CDR3 DNA is TGTGCCAGCGCACTCAACTATGGCTACACCTTC.

V and J are TRBV7-8 and TRBJ2-7, with TRBD1 as a possible D gene (5 bases). Per germline, CDR1 SGHVS and CDR2 FQNEAQ. This CDR3 region has 14 residues. V gave up 0 bases and J gave up 5 bases, with 11 bases separating them. The CDR3 DNA reads TGTGCCAGCAGCTTAGCGGCAGGGAACCACGAGCAGTACTTC. Protein product: CASSLAAGNHEQYF.

This clone was recorded only once. The CDR3 is CASSIMRQTLDYGYTF. DNA of the CDR3: TGTGCCAGTAGTATAATGCGACAGACCCTCGACTATGGCTACACCTTC. The chain has TRBV19 and TRBJ1-2, with D perhaps matching TRBD1 (5 bases). V shed 2 bases and J shed 3 bases, with 16 bases lying between them. The CDR3 covers 16 residues. Germline lookup yields CDR1 LNHDA and CDR2 SQIVND (reference sequence).

This chain links TRBV30 with TRBJ1-3; 7 bases align to TRBD1. From germline, CDR1 is GTSNPN and CDR2 SVGIG (reference sequence). The V gene end was trimmed by 8 bases and the J gene end by 4 bases; junction bases not matched to a gene: 8. CDR3 length equals 13 residues. The CDR3 loop reads CARSRDRGNTIYF. In DNA, the CDR3 is TGTGCCCGATCCCGGGACAGAGGAAACACCATATATTTT. The entire variable domain, with the rest obtained from reference TRBV30 and TRBJ1-3, is as follows: SQTIHQWPATLVQPVGSPLSLECTVEGTSNPNLYWYRQAAGRGLQLLFYSVGIGQISSEVPQNLSASRPQDRQFILSSKKLLLSDSGFYLCARSRDRGNTIYFGEGSWLTVV.

This chain uses TRBV28 with TRBJ2-5; D is undetermined. The CDR3 runs 13 residues. V was shortened by 6 bases and J by 2 bases, with 10 bases between the two germline ends. Germline-derived CDR1 and CDR2 are MDHEN and SYDVKM. The CDR3 nucleotides read TGTGCCAGCAGGGAACGGAGACAAGAGACCCAGTACTTC. Protein product: CASRERRQETQYF.

This clone was detected only a few times. The chain has TRBV19 and TRBJ1-1; D remains ambiguous. Germline CDR1 is LNHDA and CDR2 is SQIVND (reference sequence). This CDR3 spans 13 amino acids. Trimming took off 5 bases at V and 1 base at J, with 8 bases between the two ends. The CDR3 DNA is TGTGCCAGTAGTTCACAGACGAACACTGAAGCTTTCTTT. Translating gives CASSSQTNTEAFF.

The CDR3 bases are TGTGCCAGTAGTATAGCTAGGGGACAGTCTAATGAAAAACTGTTTTTT. Translation: CASSIARGQSNEKLFF. The chain combines TRBV19 with TRBJ1-4, with 7 bases lining up with TRBD1. V lost 1 base and J lost 3; bases outside the gene matches: 5. Germline V lookup: CDR1 LNHDA, CDR2 SQIVND (reference sequence). The CDR3 totals 16 residues. The complete variable domain, with remaining parts taken from reference TRBV19 and TRBJ1-4, reads DGGITQSPKYLFRKEGQNVTLSCEQNLNHDAMYWYRQDPGQGLRLIYYSQIVNDFQKGDIAEGYSVSREKKESFPLTVTSAQKNPTAFYLCASSIARGQSNEKLFFGSGTQLSVL.

This clone has more than one count but fewer than ten. The chain links TRBV5-1 to TRBJ2-3; D may be TRBD2 (5 bases). This CDR3 comprises 13 residues. Germline lookup yields CDR1 SGHRS and CDR2 YFSETQ. V dropped 7 bases and J dropped 2 bases, with 11 bases sitting between them. The CDR3 loop reads CASRSGYTDTQYF. The CDR3 DNA follows: TGCGCCAGCCGGAGCGGTTACACAGATACGCAGTATTTT. The full variable domain, with the rest looked up from reference TRBV5-1 and TRBJ2-3, is KAGVTQTPRYLIKTRGQQVTLSCSPISGHRSVSWYQQTPGQGLQFLFEYFSETQRNKGNFPGRFSGRQFSNSRSEMNVSTLELGDSALYLCASRSGYTDTQYFGPGTRLTVL.

The chain employs TRBV10-3 and TRBJ1-2; 8 nucleotides agree with TRBD1. Germline CDR1 ENHRY, CDR2 SYGVKD. The CDR3 sequence is 15 residues long. The ends lost 0 bases at V and 3 bases at J; junction bases unmatched: 3. The CDR3 sequence: CAISESGTGDYGYTF. Here the CDR3 DNA reads TGTGCCATCAGTGAGTCTGGGACAGGCGACTATGGCTACACCTTC.

The V gene is TRBV27, the J gene TRBJ1-2; D uncertain. CDR3 length: 13 residues. V was clipped by 5 bases and J by 3 bases, with 10 bases between them. The germline V gene encodes CDR1 MNHEY and CDR2 SMNVEV (reference sequence). The CDR3 spells CASSPVMDYGYTF. The CDR3 DNA reads TGTGCCAGCAGTCCCGTCATGGACTATGGCTACACCTTC.

The genes are TRBV9 and TRBJ1-6; 7 nucleotides agree with TRBD1. V was clipped by 3 bases and J by 6 bases; unmatched bases: 3. Germline V lookup: CDR1 SGDLS, CDR2 YYNGEE. The CDR3 consists of 14 residues. The CDR3, as DNA: TGTGCCAGCAGCGCGACAGGGTTTAATTCACCCCTCCACTTT. Encoded protein: CASSATGFNSPLHF.

The V and J genes are TRBV19 and TRBJ2-6; D might be TRBD1 (5 bases). Germline V lookup: CDR1 LNHDA, CDR2 SQIVND (reference sequence). V lost 1 base and J lost 3, with 13 bases in between. The CDR3 runs to 17 residues. The CDR3 DNA follows: TGTGCCAGTAGTATAGGGGCAGGGTCTTATGGGGCCAACGTCCTGACTTTC. Protein sequence: CASSIGAGSYGANVLTF.

The V gene is TRBV19, the J gene TRBJ2-5; 9 bases match TRBD2. Germline V gives CDR1 LNHDA, CDR2 SQIVND (reference sequence). The CDR3 loop spans 15 amino acids. With 6 bases clipped from V and 1 base from J, the junction kept 6 bases outside the gene matches. The DNA for the CDR3 is TGTGCCAGTAGGGTAGCGGGGGCGTCCCAAGAGACCCAGTACTTC. This translates into CASRVAGASQETQYF.

The genes are TRBV6-1 and TRBJ1-2; D is unresolved. CDR3 length equals 15 residues. The germline V gene has CDR1 MNHNS and CDR2 SASEGT. Trimming took 7 bases from V and 1 from J, leaving 16 bases between them. CDR3 sequence (DNA): TGTGCCAGCACCCCCAGTGGTCAGATTAACTATGGCTACACCTTC. It codes for CASTPSGQINYGYTF.

The rearrangement joins TRBV11-2 to TRBJ2-7; 11 nucleotides line up with TRBD1. The CDR3 consists of 16 residues. Germline loops: CDR1 SGHAT, CDR2 FQNNGV. Germline trimming cut 1 base from V and 3 bases from J; bases unmatched to any gene: 5. The CDR3 nucleotides are TGTGCCAGCAGCTTAGTATTTGGGACAGGGGGCTACGAGCAGTACTTC. Its translation: CASSLVFGTGGYEQYF. Combining the CDR3 with reference TRBV11-2 and TRBJ2-7 gives the whole variable domain EAGVAQSPRYKIIEKRQSVAFWCNPISGHATLYWYQQILGQGPKLLIQFQNNGVVDDSQLPKDRFSAERLKGVDSTLKIQPAKLEDSAVYLCASSLVFGTGGYEQYFGPGTRLTVT.

This chain links TRBV9 with TRBJ2-7, with D tentatively TRBD1 or TRBD2 (6 bases each). The CDR3 is 14 amino acids. Germline CDR1 SGDLS, CDR2 YYNGEE. Trimming left V 3 bases short and J 3 bases short, with 13 bases between. CDR3 region: CASSATGTYYEQYF. The CDR3 coding sequence is TGTGCCAGCAGCGCCACAGGGACTTACTACGAGCAGTACTTC. Full variable domain (missing parts from reference TRBV9 and TRBJ2-7): DSGVTQTPKHLITATGQRVTLRCSPRSGDLSVYWYQQSLDQGLQFLIQYYNGEERAKGNILERFSAQQFPDLHSELNLSSLELGDSALYFCASSATGTYYEQYFGPGTRLTVT.

The V gene is TRBV28, the J gene TRBJ1-2, with D possibly matching TRBD1 (5 bases). V lost 5 bases to trimming and J lost 1 base, with 11 bases between them. Germline V gene data show CDR1 as MDHEN and CDR2 as SYDVKM. CDR3 size: 14 residues. The CDR3 DNA reads as TGTGCCAGCAGTCAGGGTATACTTAACTATGGCTACACCTTC. Its protein product is CASSQGILNYGYTF.

The table lists this clone with a few counts. J is TRBJ1-5 and V is TRBV6-6; the match to TRBD1 covers 8 bases. V was pared by 5 bases and J by 3 bases, with 3 bases of the junction left unmatched. CDR3 length: 14 residues. CDR1 MNHNY and CDR2 SVGAGI come from the germline V gene (reference sequence). CDR3 in DNA: TGTGCCAGCAGTCCGCAGGGGGCCAATCAGCCCCAGCATTTT. This translates into CASSPQGANQPQHF.

The V gene is TRBV4-1, the J gene TRBJ2-5; D call uncertain. The DNA end lines up better with TRBJ2-7; the J call may be wrong. CDR1 is MGHRA and CDR2 is YSYEKL in the germline V gene. This CDR3 region has 17 residues. The CDR3 region is CASSQAQTPPYSYEQYF. CDR3 coding DNA: TGCGCCAGCAGCCAAGCCCAGACACCGCCGTATTCCTACGAGCAGTACTTC.

The V gene is TRBV5-1, the J gene TRBJ1-1; weak D call: TRBD1 (6 bases). In germline, CDR1 is SGHRS, CDR2 YFSETQ. The CDR3 is 15 residues long. The ends were cut back, 4 bases at V and 5 bases at J, with 18 bases in the middle. The CDR3 DNA reads as TGCGCCAGCAGCCTCCAGGACAGCCGGGGGACTGAAGCTTTCTTT. It codes for CASSLQDSRGTEAFF.

CDR3 loop: CASSPSGASTDTQYF. CDR3 sequence (DNA): TGTGCCAGCAGCCCAAGCGGGGCTAGCACAGATACGCAGTATTTT. The chain couples TRBV7-6 to TRBJ2-3; 7 bases are a match to TRBD2. This CDR3 has 15 amino acids. V lost 5 bases, J lost 0 bases, and 5 bases stayed unmatched. Germline values: CDR1 SGHVS, CDR2 FNYEAQ.

V gene TRBV7-2 combines with J gene TRBJ1-5; no clear D gene. The CDR3 loop spans 14 amino acids. Trimming removed 7 bases from V and 0 bases from J, with 10 bases in between. From germline, CDR1 is SGHTA and CDR2 FQGNSA. CDR3 nucleotides: TGTGCCAGCAAAATGGAAAATAGCAATCAGCCCCAGCATTTT. Protein sequence: CASKMENSNQPQHF.

The gene calls are TRBV9 and TRBJ1-4; D may be TRBD1 (6 bases). Per germline, CDR1 SGDLS and CDR2 YYNGEE. V dropped 3 bases and J dropped 10 bases, with 16 bases sitting between them. The CDR3 length is 14 residues. The CDR3 DNA sequence: TGTGCCAGCAGCGCCACGGGGGGCGCAGGAAAACTGTTTTTT. Protein sequence: CASSATGGAGKLFF.